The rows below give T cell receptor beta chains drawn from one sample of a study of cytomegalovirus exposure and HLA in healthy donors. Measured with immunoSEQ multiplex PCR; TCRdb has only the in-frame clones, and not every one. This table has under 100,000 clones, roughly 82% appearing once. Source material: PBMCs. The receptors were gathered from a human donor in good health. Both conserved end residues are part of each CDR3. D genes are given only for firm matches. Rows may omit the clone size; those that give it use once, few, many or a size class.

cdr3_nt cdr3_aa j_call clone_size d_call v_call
TGTGCCAGCAGCTCAGACAGGTCTGGGGCCAACGTCCTGACTTTC CASSSDRSGANVLTF TRBJ2-6 - - TRBV11-3
TGTGCCAGCAGCTTCTTCGTCGGGGGGGGCACAGATACGCAGTATTTT CASSFFVGGGTDTQYF TRBJ2-3 - TRBD2 TRBV5-6
TGTGCCTGGAAGGGGGGGCTAGTCGGTACCGGGGAGCTGTTTTTT CAWKGGLVGTGELFF TRBJ2-2 - - TRBV30
TGTGCCAGCAGCTTATCGGCTAGCGGGGGATTTGAGCAGTTCTTC CASSLSASGGFEQFF TRBJ2-1 - TRBD2 TRBV11-2
TGTGCCTGGAGTCGGGGAGGTACTAGCACAGATACGCAGTATTTT CAWSRGGTSTDTQYF TRBJ2-3 - - TRBV30
TGTGCCAGCAGCATACCAGGGGGCGCTTTCGGGGAGCTGTTTTTT CASSIPGGAFGELFF TRBJ2-2 - TRBD1 TRBV11-2
TGTGCCAGTAGTGCCATACGGGACAGGGGAAACGAGCAGTACTTC CASSAIRDRGNEQYF TRBJ2-7 - TRBD1 TRBV19
TGTGCCAGCAGTTTCACAACCCCGGGACAGGGAAACACCATATATTTT CASSFTTPGQGNTIYF TRBJ1-3 - TRBD1 TRBV27
TGTGCCAGCAGTTATTCCCCGAGTGCTTCACCCCTCCACTTT CASSYSPSASPLHF TRBJ1-6 - - TRBV6-5
TGTGCCAGCAGAGAAGGGGGTGAGCAGTACTTC CASREGGEQYF TRBJ2-5 once - TRBV6-5
TGTGCCAGCAGCTGGGGGACAGGGCAGTACTTC CASSWGTGQYF TRBJ2-7 - TRBD1 TRBV7-9
TGTGCCAGCAGTTTATCGAGGGGCGGGGGGGCCTATGAGCAGTTCTTC CASSLSRGGGAYEQFF TRBJ2-1 - TRBD2 TRBV27
TGCGCCAGCAGCCAGGGGGAAGCCCGGGGGGAGCAGTACTTC CASSQGEARGEQYF TRBJ2-7 - - TRBV4-1
TGTGCCAGCAGTGATATTAGGAGTATTGGTGAAGCTTTCTTT CASSDIRSIGEAFF TRBJ1-1 - - TRBV6-1
TGTGCCAGCAGTGGACAGTTTTCCTACGAGCAGTACTTC CASSGQFSYEQYF TRBJ2-7 - - TRBV2
TGTGCCAGCAGTTACGGGCTAGCGGGATACAATGAGCAGTTCTTC CASSYGLAGYNEQFF TRBJ2-1 - TRBD2 TRBV6-6
TGTGCCAGCAGTCGGGTGACAGGGGGCGCCTCCCCTGTAATTTTCTTT CASSRVTGGASPVIFF TRBJ1-1 - TRBD1 TRBV6-6
TGTGCCAGTAGTGTCTATACCGGGATCGGAAATGAGCAGTTCTTC CASSVYTGIGNEQFF TRBJ2-1 - - TRBV19
TGTGCCAGCAGTGATAGTCTAGCGGGCGACACCGGGGAGCTGTTTTTT CASSDSLAGDTGELFF TRBJ2-2 few TRBD2 TRBV25-1
TGTGCCAGCAGTGAATATCTGGTAGCGGGGGGGCGAGATACGCAGTATTTT CASSEYLVAGGRDTQYF TRBJ2-3 - TRBD2 TRBV25-1
TGTGCCGGCAGCCCTGGGACTAGCGGGCTCTCCGGGGAGCTGTTTTTT CAGSPGTSGLSGELFF TRBJ2-2 - TRBD2 TRBV7-6
TGTGCCAGCAGTTACCGGGGAGGTAATCAGCCCCAGCATTTT CASSYRGGNQPQHF TRBJ1-5 - - TRBV6-5
TGTGCCAGCAGTGAAGCGCTTGGGGGGGGAGCCTCTGGAAACACCATATATTTT CASSEALGGGASGNTIYF TRBJ1-3 - - TRBV2
TGTGCCAGCAATAACGGGAGGTTAGGCGGTGAGCAGTTCTTC CASNNGRLGGEQFF TRBJ2-1 - TRBD2 TRBV2
TGTGCCAGCAGTCCCCGTGGGGCTTCTGGGGCCAACGTCCTGACTTTC CASSPRGASGANVLTF TRBJ2-6 - - TRBV27
TGTGCCAGCAGCTTGGTCCCACCGATGAGGGAGCAGCTCTTC CASSLVPPMREQLF TRBJ2-1 - - TRBV5-6
TGTGCCAGCAGCTTAGATGGCGGGAAGGCAGATACGCAGTATTTT CASSLDGGKADTQYF TRBJ2-3 - - TRBV7-2
TGTGCCAGCAGCGCCCGTCGGAGCGGGGGCCCCTACGAGCAGTACTTC CASSARRSGGPYEQYF TRBJ2-7 once TRBD2 TRBV7-8
TGTGCCAGCTCACCACCCTACAGTACCACTGAAGCTTTCTTT CASSPPYSTTEAFF TRBJ1-1 - - TRBV18
TGTGCCAGCAGTCGCAGGCCCCATGAGCAGTTCTTC CASSRRPHEQFF TRBJ2-1 - - TRBV27
TGTGCCAGCAGCACCTTAGCGGGAGCCTACGAGCAGTACTTC CASSTLAGAYEQYF TRBJ2-7 - TRBD2 TRBV5-5
TGCGCCACCACGGGTAGGACTGACACTGAAGCTTTCTTT CATTGRTDTEAFF TRBJ1-1 - - TRBV10-2
TGTGCCACCAGCAGGACAGGGCGGGACTATGGCTACACCTTC CATSRTGRDYGYTF TRBJ1-2 - TRBD1 TRBV15
TGCGCCAGCAGCTTGGTCAGGGTTGAAGATACGCAGTATTTT CASSLVRVEDTQYF TRBJ2-3 - - TRBV5-1
TGTGCCAGCAGCCCTACTAGCGGGGGGGTTGATGAGCAGTTCTTC CASSPTSGGVDEQFF TRBJ2-1 - TRBD2 TRBV5-4
TGTGCCAGCAGTGACTCAACTAGCGGGGGTAACAATGAGCAGTTCTTC CASSDSTSGGNNEQFF TRBJ2-1 - TRBD2 TRBV6-4
TGCGCCAGCAGCCCCCAGGAACCCCGCACCGGGGAGCTGTTTTTT CASSPQEPRTGELFF TRBJ2-2 - - TRBV5-1
TGTGCCAGCAGCTTATTCGGGGGGGGGCTACGGAACACTGAAGCTTTCTTT CASSLFGGGLRNTEAFF TRBJ1-1 - - TRBV11-2
TGTGCCAGCAGTTTAGCAGGAGGGAGTGGCTACACCTTC CASSLAGGSGYTF TRBJ1-2 few - TRBV27
TGCGCCAGCAGTGAGTCCAGCTCCTACGAGCAGTACTTC CASSESSSYEQYF TRBJ2-7 once - TRBV10-1